This T cell receptor (beta chain) was sequenced for a study of tumor-infiltrating lymphocytes in localized non-small cell lung cancer. Turning to the study itself: Tumor tissue and non-adjacent uninvolved lung came from each patient. Overall study results and limits: TCR sequencing covered a subset of patients with enough tissue. IM1 and IM2 tumors showed no difference in T-cell fraction. Compared with uninvolved lung, tumors showed higher T cell infiltration by TCRbeta sequencing.

Sequencing was performed with immunoSEQ multiplex PCR; in TCRdb, only in-frame clones are kept and a portion is missing. The repertoire holds around 16,000 clones, with 70% to 75% as singletons. Germline V gene lookup returns CDR1 SGHDT and CDR2 YYEEEE. The CDR3 consists of 15 residues. V dropped 1 base and J dropped 5 bases, with 13 bases sitting between them. As concerns this clone: Its antigen is unidentified.

This receptor was identified in a human donor with non-small cell lung cancer. V gene TRBV5-6 combines with J gene TRBJ2-1; D may be TRBD1 (6 bases). Sequencing was carried out using lung tumor tissue. CDR3 residues: CASSLLPTGNNEQFF. In DNA form, the CDR3 reads TGTGCCAGCAGCTTGCTTCCGACAGGTAACAATGAGCAGTTCTTC.